This T cell receptor beta chain was found in a study of cytomegalovirus exposure and HLA in healthy donors. The PCR contained 60 Vbeta and 13 Jbeta primers. Some clones are missing from TCRdb's copy, which holds only in-frame ones; the method was immunoSEQ multiplex PCR. This repertoire shows approximately 140,000 clones, roughly four fifths found once; its top ten account for approximately 1.7%. Notes on this clone: Its antigen is still unknown.

Germline CDR1 reads KGHSH; CDR2 reads LQKENI. The CDR3 has 15 residues. After removal of 3 bases from V and 7 bases from J, the junction contained 10 bases not matched to a gene. Study outcomes and limitations: In an earlier analysis, in some 500 donors, most V segments appeared productive either ~87% or ~30% of the time. It was reportedly the case that the classifier diagnosed cytomegalovirus status with high specificity and sensitivity. The study found most TCR sequences rare, yet found some public TCRs in many donors. A later analysis revealed that TCR association rates differed between HLA loci, peaking at DRB1 and bottoming out at HLA-C.

The receptor was isolated from a woman between 45 and 60 years old in good health and CMV-seronegative. Sample: PBMCs. The chain employs TRBV18 and TRBJ1-1; TRBD1 agrees at 8 bases. The CDR3 is CASSPSGQGASEAFF. In DNA, the CDR3 is TGTGCCAGCTCACCCAGTGGGCAGGGGGCGAGTGAAGCTTTCTTT.